One T cell receptor (beta chain) is described in this entry. The entry originates in a study of shared T cell receptors in the human thymus. Clones were read by immunoSEQ multiplex PCR, and TCRdb kept only the in-frame ones, dropping some. This sample has approximately 660,000 clones, with 88% found just once. The germline V and J ends were trimmed by 5 bases and 11 bases, with 15 bases remaining between them. CDR3 length: 12 amino acids. Per germline, CDR1 SGHVS and CDR2 FQNEAQ. This same sample was also taken into another study, of human thymus T cells. That report adds: Donors were healthy Finnish babies undergoing corrective operations for congenital heart defects. Resections from corrective heart surgery provided thymus tissue. Repertoires from thymus and blood appeared to show biased V and J gene usage. Related research described strongly overlapping thymic repertoires in unrelated people.

The chain combines TRBV7-8 with TRBJ1-1; the D gene is possibly TRBD1 (6 bases). The source of this sequence is a boy younger than two with a congenital heart defect. The specimen was thymocytes. CDR3 sequence (DNA): TGTGCCAGCAGCAAAGACCCGAGGGGGGCTTTCTTT. It specifies CASSKDPRGAFF.